This T cell receptor beta chain emerged from a study of shared clonotypes between healthy human individuals. Study details: Ranging from 18 to 49 in age, donors were two women and a few men.

The V gene lost 5 bases and the J gene lost 0 bases, with 17 bases spanning the gap. Germline CDR1 and CDR2: MNHEY and SMNVEV (reference sequence). This CDR3 is built from 17 residues. As defined, naive CD8 cells were CD45RO-negative and positively selected for CCR7, with terminally differentiated effector memory CD45RA+ cells excluded. Recent acute infections and vaccinations were absent in the healthy HIV-negative adult donors. Study outcomes and limitations: Generally, naive subsets came out with larger estimated richness than memory subsets.

With respect to this clone: No antigen is known for it.

Clones were read by immunoSEQ multiplex PCR, and TCRdb kept only the in-frame ones, dropping some. The sample carries approximately 1.9 million clones, about 94% recorded once. What was sequenced was naive CD8+ T cells from PBMCs. J is TRBJ2-1 and V is TRBV27; possibly TRBD1 for D (5 bases). This receptor was identified in a man in his late teens or twenties in good health. Some clones in this sample may be carry-over from other donors' samples. The CDR3 coding sequence is TGTGCCAGCAGTCTAGGACGAACAGGTAGCTCCTACAATGAGCAGTTCTTC. Its translation is CASSLGRTGSSYNEQFF.